The clone carrying this T cell receptor beta chain was seen a single time. This specimen comes from a study of blood T cell repertoires in COVID-19. Study details: The origin of the acute and convalescent COVID-19 samples was the United States, Italy and Spain. In each case, the material was cDNA or gDNA derived from T cells, B-cell-depleted T cells, or PBMCs.

Per the study methods: From reference gene primer amplification, estimates of nucleated cell counts were derived. Assay: immunoSEQ multiplex PCR; the TCRdb copy retains only in-frame clones and omits some. The D gene and trimming were derived from the DNA, and the V and J assignments and clone size from that table. The sample has 100,000 or so clones, 75% to 85% seen once. This CDR3 region has 15 residues. Germline V gene data show CDR1 as MDHEN and CDR2 as SYDVKM. The junction had 14 bases not matched to a gene; V was cut back by 7 bases and J by 10 bases. This chain joins TRBV28 and TRBJ2-5; 11 nucleotides line up with TRBD2. Sequenced sample: peripheral blood. This TCR was recovered from a woman in her seventies with acute or convalescent COVID-19. The CDR3: CASTRDFLAGGDQYF. In DNA, the CDR3 is TGTGCCAGCACCCGAGATTTCCTAGCGGGGGGTGACCAGTACTTC.